Described below is a single TCR beta chain sequence and its context. Its antigen is not known. This sample stems from a study of cytomegalovirus exposure and HLA in healthy donors. Study observations and caveats: With later analysis, a missense DCLRE1C variant became linked to TCR beta V- and J-gene trimming. For most TCR sequences rarity was the rule, although some public TCRs occurred in many donors.

Germline V gene lookup returns CDR1 SNHLY and CDR2 FYNNEI. V gave up 5 bases and J gave up 5 bases; unmatched junction bases: 7. This CDR3 contains 14 residues. The PCR made use of 60 Vbeta and 13 Jbeta primers. TCRdb's copy holds only in-frame clones and misses some; the assay was immunoSEQ multiplex PCR. The sample yields about 110,000 clones, less than 85% seen once. This receptor was obtained from a man between 40 and 49 years old in good health and CMV-seropositive. The genes are TRBV2 and TRBJ1-1; 8 bases map to TRBD1. The sequenced material came from PBMCs. CDR3 nucleotides: TGTGCCAGCAGTTTAACAGGGGGAGCGACTGAAGCTTTCTTT. Translating gives CASSLTGGATEAFF. Looking up the rest from reference TRBV2 and TRBJ1-1 gives the full variable domain: EPEVTQTPSHQVTQMGQEVILRCVPISNHLYFYWYRQILGQKVEFLVSFYNNEISEKSEIFDDQFSVERPDGSNFTLKIRSTKLEDSAMYFCASSLTGGATEAFFGQGTRLTVV.